The clone carrying this TCR beta chain was counted only a few times. The CDR3 has 15 amino acids. This record comes from a study of OX40 agonist ivuxolimab in advanced cancers. The protocol was immunoSEQ multiplex PCR, while the TCRdb copy is restricted to in-frame clones and leaves out a portion. The table lists roughly 35,000 clones, 88% of them singletons. The source was CD4+ or CD8+ T cells sorted from blood, collected in a trial of the OX40 agonist ivuxolimab. The chain has TRBV21-1 and TRBJ1-6. TRBV21-1 is a known pseudogene. The TCR was taken from an adult with an advanced solid tumor such as melanoma, head and neck, liver or kidney cancer. CDR3 DNA: TGTGCCAGCAGCAACAGGAGATATCATAATTCACCCCTCCACTTT. Protein sequence: CASSNRRYHNSPLHF.